A selection of T cell receptor beta chains follows, all from one sample in a study of blood T cells in healthy people across ages. One entry per CDR3 protein, called by TCRdb with MiXCR from the 5' RACE reads. The sample lists about 1.4 million distinct CDR3 sequences; roughly 60% were seen once. Sequencing was done on a sample of blood. These receptors originate from a man younger than 35 in good health. The CDR3 runs from the conserved cysteine through the conserved F or W. The order of the fields is J gene, V gene, clone size, D gene, CDR3 DNA, CDR3 protein. A D gene is named only where the DNA matches it firmly. Where a row states a size, it is once, few, many or the class of an expanded clone; other rows omit it.

j_call: TRBJ2-7; v_call: TRBV4-1; clone_size: .; d_call: TRBD2; cdr3_nt: TGCGCCAGCAGCCAGGAAGGGACTAGCGGGAGTGGCGATGAGCAGTACTTC; cdr3_aa: CASSQEGTSGSGDEQYF
j_call: TRBJ1-2; v_call: TRBV5-5; clone_size: .; d_call: .; cdr3_nt: TGTGCCAGCAGCTTGGAATGGGCAGACTATGGCTACACCTTC; cdr3_aa: CASSLEWADYGYTF
j_call: TRBJ2-7; v_call: TRBV29-1; clone_size: .; d_call: .; cdr3_nt: TGCAACGTTGATACCCGGGACAAGGGCGAGCAGTACTTC; cdr3_aa: CNVDTRDKGEQYF
j_call: TRBJ1-1; v_call: TRBV12-3/TRBV12-4; clone_size: .; d_call: TRBD1; cdr3_nt: TGTGCCAGCAGTTTAGACTCAGGGGGCTGGACTGAAGCTTTCTTT; cdr3_aa: CASSLDSGGWTEAFF
j_call: TRBJ2-1; v_call: TRBV29-1; clone_size: .; d_call: .; cdr3_nt: TGCAGCGGGGGTAGGGGTGAGCAGTTCTTC; cdr3_aa: CSGGRGEQFF
j_call: TRBJ2-4; v_call: TRBV13; clone_size: .; d_call: .; cdr3_nt: TGTGCCAGCAGCTTAAAAGGACTGGCGGACAACATTCAGTACTTC; cdr3_aa: CASSLKGLADNIQYF
j_call: TRBJ2-7; v_call: TRBV20-1; clone_size: .; d_call: TRBD2; cdr3_nt: TGCAGTGCTAGACTGGCGGGGGGAGTCTACGAGCAGTACTTC; cdr3_aa: CSARLAGGVYEQYF
j_call: TRBJ2-7; v_call: TRBV4-2; clone_size: few; d_call: TRBD2; cdr3_nt: TGTGCCAGCAGCCGATTCACTAGCGGGAGTGGCGAGCAGTACTTC; cdr3_aa: CASSRFTSGSGEQYF
j_call: TRBJ1-6; v_call: TRBV2; clone_size: few; d_call: TRBD1; cdr3_nt: TGTGCCAGCAGTGAGGACAGGGATAGTAATTCACCCCTCCACTTT; cdr3_aa: CASSEDRDSNSPLHF
j_call: TRBJ1-4; v_call: TRBV4-1; clone_size: few; d_call: .; cdr3_nt: TGCGCCAGCAGCCGGCCAATCGAAAAACTGTTTTTT; cdr3_aa: CASSRPIEKLFF
j_call: TRBJ2-3; v_call: TRBV28; clone_size: .; d_call: .; cdr3_nt: TGTGCCAGCACCAATCTAGGAGGGCAGTATTTT; cdr3_aa: CASTNLGGQYF